These T cell receptor beta chains were read from a single sample in a study of blood T cell repertoires in COVID-19. The data were produced by immunoSEQ multiplex PCR, yet TCRdb's version contains in-frame clones alone and is incomplete. Of 200,000 to 250,000 clones listed, around 81% are singletons. Sequenced sample: peripheral blood. The origin of the receptors is a man aged 25 to 40 who had recovered from COVID-19. Both conserved end residues are part of each CDR3. A D gene is named only where the DNA matches it firmly. For some rows the clone size is stated as once, few or many, or as a class when expanded; others skip it.

v_gene: TRBV11-2
d_gene: TRBD2
abundance: NA
j_gene: TRBJ2-7
CDR3aa: CASSAVGGGHPSYEQYF
CDR3nt: TGTGCCAGCAGCGCAGTGGGCGGGGGGCACCCTTCCTACGAGCAGTACTTC

v_gene: TRBV5-4
d_gene: TRBD1
abundance: NA
j_gene: TRBJ2-1
CDR3aa: CASRRDRGEYNEQFF
CDR3nt: TGTGCCAGCAGGCGGGACAGGGGGGAGTACAATGAGCAGTTCTTC

v_gene: TRBV7-9
d_gene: TRBD1
abundance: NA
j_gene: TRBJ1-1
CDR3aa: CASSRGTGEQGEAFF
CDR3nt: TGTGCCAGCAGCCGGGGGACAGGGGAGCAGGGTGAAGCTTTCTTT

v_gene: TRBV7-3
d_gene: NA
abundance: NA
j_gene: TRBJ2-1
CDR3aa: CASSLSLRDIQFF
CDR3nt: TGTGCCAGCAGCTTAAGCCTCCGAGACATCCAGTTCTTC

v_gene: TRBV2
d_gene: NA
abundance: once
j_gene: TRBJ1-6
CDR3aa: CASSAARASYNSPLHF
CDR3nt: TGTGCCAGCAGTGCCGCCAGGGCATCCTATAATTCACCCCTCCACTTT

v_gene: TRBV5-1
d_gene: NA
abundance: few
j_gene: TRBJ2-2
CDR3aa: CASSLASGANTGELFF
CDR3nt: TGCGCCAGCAGCTTGGCTTCCGGGGCGAACACCGGGGAGCTGTTTTTT

v_gene: TRBV6-5
d_gene: TRBD1
abundance: NA
j_gene: TRBJ1-2
CDR3aa: CASIPGTDYGYTF
CDR3nt: TGTGCCAGCATCCCGGGGACAGACTATGGCTACACCTTC

v_gene: TRBV6-5
d_gene: NA
abundance: NA
j_gene: TRBJ1-1
CDR3aa: CASRRGGVNTEAFF
CDR3nt: TGTGCCAGCAGACGAGGAGGCGTGAACACTGAAGCTTTCTTT

v_gene: TRBV5-8
d_gene: NA
abundance: NA
j_gene: TRBJ2-5
CDR3aa: CASSSFREVETQYF
CDR3nt: TGTGCCAGCAGCTCCTTCAGGGAGGTCGAGACCCAGTACTTC

v_gene: TRBV24-1
d_gene: NA
abundance: NA
j_gene: TRBJ1-1
CDR3aa: CATSDPGFTEAFF
CDR3nt: TGTGCCACCAGTGATCCAGGGTTTACTGAAGCTTTCTTT

v_gene: TRBV9
d_gene: NA
abundance: NA
j_gene: TRBJ1-1
CDR3aa: CASSPTGQSRTEAFF
CDR3nt: TGTGCCAGCAGCCCGACGGGTCAGTCGCGCACTGAAGCTTTCTTT

v_gene: TRBV6-4
d_gene: TRBD2
abundance: NA
j_gene: TRBJ2-3
CDR3aa: CASSEGTSGTDTQYF
CDR3nt: TGTGCCAGCAGTGAGGGGACTAGCGGGACAGATACGCAGTATTTT

v_gene: TRBV7-2
d_gene: NA
abundance: few
j_gene: TRBJ1-1
CDR3aa: CASSSQGSTEAFF
CDR3nt: TGTGCCAGCAGCTCACAGGGCTCCACTGAAGCTTTCTTT

v_gene: TRBV7-9
d_gene: TRBD1
abundance: few
j_gene: TRBJ2-1
CDR3aa: CASRRQGKDEQFF
CDR3nt: TGTGCCAGCAGGCGACAGGGTAAGGATGAGCAGTTCTTC

v_gene: TRBV7-2
d_gene: NA
abundance: NA
j_gene: TRBJ2-3
CDR3aa: CASSLVRGTDTQYF
CDR3nt: TGTGCCAGCAGCTTAGTTCGGGGGACAGATACGCAGTATTTT

v_gene: TRBV6-5
d_gene: TRBD1
abundance: NA
j_gene: TRBJ1-1
CDR3aa: CASRTGGAVEAFF
CDR3nt: TGTGCCAGCAGGACAGGGGGCGCGGTTGAAGCTTTCTTT

v_gene: TRBV5-1
d_gene: NA
abundance: NA
j_gene: TRBJ2-1
CDR3aa: CASSGRLVVNEQFF
CDR3nt: TGCGCCAGCAGCGGACGACTAGTAGTCAATGAGCAGTTCTTC

v_gene: TRBV27
d_gene: NA
abundance: NA
j_gene: TRBJ1-2
CDR3aa: CASSAQGSNYGYTF
CDR3nt: TGTGCCAGCAGCGCACAGGGATCTAACTATGGCTACACCTTC

v_gene: TRBV7-2
d_gene: NA
abundance: NA
j_gene: TRBJ1-2
CDR3aa: CASSLRGYGYTF
CDR3nt: TGTGCCAGCAGCTTACGGGGGTATGGCTACACCTTC

v_gene: TRBV9
d_gene: NA
abundance: NA
j_gene: TRBJ1-1
CDR3aa: CASSLAERNTEAFF
CDR3nt: TGTGCCAGCAGCTTAGCGGAGAGGAACACTGAAGCTTTCTTT

v_gene: TRBV28
d_gene: NA
abundance: NA
j_gene: TRBJ2-5
CDR3aa: CASSLPQGVQETQYF
CDR3nt: TGTGCCAGCAGTTTACCCCAGGGTGTCCAAGAGACCCAGTACTTC

v_gene: TRBV7-3
d_gene: NA
abundance: NA
j_gene: TRBJ2-7
CDR3aa: CASSPKLGFDEQYF
CDR3nt: TGTGCCAGCAGCCCGAAACTAGGGTTCGACGAGCAGTACTTC

v_gene: TRBV5-1
d_gene: NA
abundance: NA
j_gene: TRBJ2-3
CDR3aa: CASSLEGGPSTDTQYF
CDR3nt: TGCGCCAGCAGCTTGGAAGGGGGTCCTAGCACAGATACGCAGTATTTT

v_gene: TRBV11-2
d_gene: NA
abundance: NA
j_gene: TRBJ1-4
CDR3aa: CASSLDQGTDELFF
CDR3nt: TGTGCCAGCAGCTTAGATCAGGGAACCGACGAACTGTTTTTT

v_gene: TRBV4-1
d_gene: NA
abundance: NA
j_gene: TRBJ2-3
CDR3aa: CASSPFDSGGAEDTQYF
CDR3nt: TGCGCCAGCAGCCCCTTTGATTCTGGGGGGGCAGAGGATACGCAGTATTTT

v_gene: TRBV19
d_gene: NA
abundance: NA
j_gene: TRBJ1-1
CDR3aa: CASRTHTEAFF
CDR3nt: TGTGCCAGTAGGACACACACTGAAGCTTTCTTT

v_gene: TRBV6-6
d_gene: TRBD1
abundance: NA
j_gene: TRBJ2-3
CDR3aa: CASSYWDRGDTQYF
CDR3nt: TGTGCCAGCAGTTACTGGGACAGGGGGGATACGCAGTATTTT

v_gene: TRBV9
d_gene: TRBD2
abundance: once
j_gene: TRBJ2-7
CDR3aa: CASSVVAGGFYEQYF
CDR3nt: TGTGCCAGCAGCGTAGTAGCGGGGGGCTTTTACGAGCAGTACTTC

v_gene: TRBV9
d_gene: NA
abundance: NA
j_gene: TRBJ2-3
CDR3aa: CASSAYTDTQYF
CDR3nt: TGTGCCAGCAGCGCTTACACAGATACGCAGTATTTT

v_gene: TRBV7-8
d_gene: TRBD2
abundance: NA
j_gene: TRBJ2-3
CDR3aa: CASRRGRAPSPDTQYF
CDR3nt: TGTGCGAGCAGGCGGGGGAGGGCGCCGAGCCCAGATACGCAGTATTTT

v_gene: TRBV28
d_gene: TRBD2
abundance: once
j_gene: TRBJ2-3
CDR3aa: CASSSPAGGKDTQYF
CDR3nt: TGTGCCAGCAGTTCTCCGGCGGGGGGAAAAGATACGCAGTATTTT

v_gene: TRBV5-1
d_gene: NA
abundance: NA
j_gene: TRBJ1-5
CDR3aa: CASSLGDSIGNQPQHF
CDR3nt: TGCGCCAGCAGCTTGGGCGACAGTATCGGAAATCAGCCCCAGCATTTT

v_gene: TRBV15
d_gene: TRBD1
abundance: once
j_gene: TRBJ2-2
CDR3aa: CATSVNRGNTGELFF
CDR3nt: TGTGCCACCAGCGTAAACAGGGGAAACACCGGGGAGCTGTTTTTT

v_gene: TRBV2
d_gene: TRBD2
abundance: NA
j_gene: TRBJ2-2
CDR3aa: CATIGERGGRTGELFF
CDR3nt: TGTGCCACCATCGGAGAGCGGGGGGGCCGCACCGGGGAGCTGTTTTTT

v_gene: TRBV19
d_gene: NA
abundance: NA
j_gene: TRBJ1-1
CDR3aa: CASSMLQFPTEAFF
CDR3nt: TGTGCCAGTAGTATGCTGCAGTTCCCCACTGAAGCTTTCTTT

v_gene: TRBV2
d_gene: NA
abundance: NA
j_gene: TRBJ1-5
CDR3aa: CASGRGWDQPQHF
CDR3nt: TGTGCCAGCGGTCGGGGATGGGATCAGCCCCAGCATTTT

v_gene: TRBV3-1/TRBV3-2
d_gene: TRBD2
abundance: NA
j_gene: TRBJ2-5
CDR3aa: CASSHQGASGIYGQETQYF
CDR3nt: TGTGCCAGCAGCCACCAAGGGGCTAGCGGGATCTACGGACAAGAGACCCAGTACTTC

v_gene: TRBV11-1
d_gene: TRBD1
abundance: once
j_gene: TRBJ2-3
CDR3aa: CASSKRQGFETDTQYF
CDR3nt: TGTGCCAGCAGCAAAAGACAGGGGTTCGAGACAGATACGCAGTATTTT

v_gene: TRBV7-9
d_gene: NA
abundance: NA
j_gene: TRBJ1-3
CDR3aa: CASSLVYVSDAPSGNTIYF
CDR3nt: TGTGCCAGCAGCTTAGTTTATGTCAGTGATGCCCCCTCTGGAAACACCATATATTTT

v_gene: TRBV9
d_gene: TRBD1
abundance: NA
j_gene: TRBJ1-2
CDR3aa: CASSAQGARGYTF
CDR3nt: TGTGCCAGCAGCGCACAGGGGGCGCGTGGCTACACCTTC

v_gene: TRBV5-1
d_gene: TRBD1
abundance: NA
j_gene: TRBJ2-3
CDR3aa: CASSPDRDTQYF
CDR3nt: TGCGCCAGCAGCCCGGACAGGGATACGCAGTATTTT

v_gene: TRBV5-6
d_gene: NA
abundance: once
j_gene: TRBJ2-6
CDR3aa: CASSLLGGSGANVLTF
CDR3nt: TGTGCCAGCAGCTTGCTCGGAGGCTCTGGGGCCAACGTCCTGACTTTC

v_gene: TRBV12-1
d_gene: NA
abundance: NA
j_gene: TRBJ2-1
CDR3aa: CASSCSLRDREANEQFF
CDR3nt: TGTGCCAGCAGCTGTTCTCTCCGGGACAGGGAGGCCAATGAGCAGTTCTTC

v_gene: TRBV12-3/TRBV12-4
d_gene: NA
abundance: NA
j_gene: TRBJ1-1
CDR3aa: CASSFASDTEAFF
CDR3nt: TGTGCCAGCAGTTTCGCGAGTGACACTGAAGCTTTCTTT

v_gene: TRBV9
d_gene: NA
abundance: NA
j_gene: TRBJ1-1
CDR3aa: CASSSERGRREAFF
CDR3nt: TGTGCCAGCAGCTCCGAGAGAGGGCGCCGTGAAGCTTTCTTT

v_gene: TRBV4-1
d_gene: TRBD1
abundance: once
j_gene: TRBJ1-2
CDR3aa: CASSQEVRAGGGYTF
CDR3nt: TGCGCCAGCAGCCAAGAAGTCAGGGCAGGGGGTGGCTACACCTTC

v_gene: TRBV28
d_gene: NA
abundance: NA
j_gene: TRBJ1-4
CDR3aa: CASSALGRDWGDGEKLFF
CDR3nt: TGTGCCAGCAGTGCCTTGGGACGGGACTGGGGGGATGGTGAAAAACTGTTTTTT

v_gene: TRBV5-4
d_gene: TRBD1
abundance: NA
j_gene: TRBJ1-4
CDR3aa: CASSRWGQASDLFF
CDR3nt: TGTGCCAGCAGCAGGTGGGGACAGGCCTCGGATCTGTTTTTT

v_gene: TRBV9
d_gene: TRBD2
abundance: NA
j_gene: TRBJ2-1
CDR3aa: CASSHHPSGGLYEQFF
CDR3nt: TGTGCCAGCAGCCATCACCCTAGCGGGGGTTTGTATGAGCAGTTCTTC

v_gene: TRBV3-1/TRBV3-2
d_gene: TRBD1
abundance: NA
j_gene: TRBJ1-2
CDR3aa: CASSQLQGAAYGYTF
CDR3nt: TGTGCCAGCAGCCAACTACAGGGGGCGGCCTATGGCTACACCTTC

v_gene: TRBV6-1
d_gene: NA
abundance: NA
j_gene: TRBJ2-4
CDR3aa: CASSEGPPSNIQYF
CDR3nt: TGTGCCAGCAGTGAAGGGCCCCCATCAAACATTCAGTACTTC

v_gene: TRBV4-1
d_gene: NA
abundance: few
j_gene: TRBJ1-3
CDR3aa: CASSQAPPEAGNTIYF
CDR3nt: TGCGCCAGCAGCCAAGCCCCACCGGAGGCTGGAAACACCATATATTTT